These 13 T cell receptor beta chains share one sample of origin, sequenced in a study of glioma-infiltrating T cells after dendritic cell vaccination. The protocol was immunoSEQ multiplex PCR, while the TCRdb copy is restricted to in-frame clones and leaves out a portion. Of roughly 100,000 clones listed, nearly 90% are singletons. Time point given: after dendritic cell vaccination, including at tumor progression/relapse. Material: blood, obtained after dendritic cell vaccination. The source of these receptors is a human donor with glioblastoma.

The V and J genes are TRBV6-5 and TRBJ2-7; 8 bases match TRBD2. J lost 7 bases, V lost 2 bases, and 10 bases had no gene match. CDR3 length equals 15 residues. The germline CDR1 and CDR2 sequences are MNHEY and SVGAGI. DNA for the CDR3: TGTGCCAGCAGTTACGGGGTAGCGGGATTTGGTGAGCAGTACTTC. It codes for CASSYGVAGFGEQYF.

The chain carries TRBV11-3 and TRBJ2-3; TRBD2 matches 13 bases. Germline CDR1 reads SGHNT; CDR2 reads YENEEA. Trimming at V came to 5 bases and at J to 3 bases, leaving 5 bases not matched to a gene. The CDR3 is 16 residues long. CDR3 loop: CASSPEGLAGTDTQYF. DNA of the CDR3: TGTGCCAGCAGCCCGGAGGGACTAGCGGGGACAGATACGCAGTATTTT.

The rearrangement links TRBV7-9 to TRBJ2-7, with no clear D. The CDR3 is 12 residues long. Germline V CDR1 and CDR2: SEHNR, FQNEAQ (reference sequence). V lost 6 bases, J lost 3 bases, and 9 bases lay in between. In nucleotides, the CDR3 is TGTGCCAGCAGTATTGTTAACTACGAGCAGTACTTC. It is translated as CASSIVNYEQYF.

The V and J genes are TRBV4-1 and TRBJ2-7, with TRBD1 matching 7 bases. The CDR3 extends over 14 amino acids. J was trimmed by 5 bases and V by 6 bases; bases with no gene match: 10. Germline V gene lookup returns CDR1 MGHRA and CDR2 YSYEKL. CDR3 nucleotides: TGCGCCAGCAGAAGACAGGGTAAATCCCACGAGCAGTACTTC. Residues: CASRRQGKSHEQYF.

The rearrangement uses TRBV9 and TRBJ1-1; 8 bases are shared with TRBD1. The germline V gene encodes CDR1 SGDLS and CDR2 YYNGEE. The CDR3 length is 14 residues. Trimming at V came to 0 bases and at J to 4 bases, leaving 2 bases not matched to a gene. The CDR3 DNA follows: TGTGCCAGCAGCGTAGTAACAGGGGGCACTGAAGCTTTCTTT. The encoded protein is CASSVVTGGTEAFF.

V gene TRBV5-1 combines with J gene TRBJ2-7, with unresolved D. From germline, CDR1 is SGHRS and CDR2 YFSETQ. The CDR3 contains 14 residues. V shed 1 base and J shed 7 bases, with 15 bases lying between them. This CDR3 is CASSLLNSVIEQYF. The CDR3 DNA reads as TGCGCCAGCAGCTTGCTTAACAGTGTAATAGAGCAGTACTTC.

CDR3 region: CASSPLEVPYNEQFF. As DNA, the CDR3 is TGTGCCAGCTCACCTCTAGAGGTGCCCTACAATGAGCAGTTCTTC. The chain recombines TRBV18 with TRBJ2-1; D gene unclear. This CDR3 is built from 15 residues. V dropped 3 bases and J dropped 2 bases, with 11 bases sitting between them. Germline-derived CDR1 and CDR2 are KGHSH and LQKENI. Full variable domain (rest looked up from reference TRBV18 and TRBJ2-1): NAGVMQNPRHLVRRRGQEARLRCSPMKGHSHVYWYRQLPEEGLKFMVYLQKENIIDESGMPKERFSAEFPKEGPSILRIQQVVRGDSAAYFCASSPLEVPYNEQFFGPGTRLTVL.

This clone was detected once. The chain recombines TRBV25-1 with TRBJ1-5; D uncertain. The germline V gene has CDR1 MGHDK and CDR2 SYGVNS. The CDR3 runs 14 residues. Trimming took 5 bases from V and 3 from J, leaving 11 bases between them. The CDR3 DNA follows: TGTGCCAGCAGTTCCCCCGGGTACAATCAGCCCCAGCATTTT. Residues: CASSSPGYNQPQHF.

This clone was recorded only once. The chain couples TRBV30 to TRBJ1-2; D possibly corresponds to TRBD1 (6 bases). Germline CDR1 and CDR2: GTSNPN and SVGIG (reference sequence). V was cut by 0 bases and J by 5 bases, with 13 bases left in between. The CDR3 has 14 amino acids. The chain's CDR3 is CAWSVRPGVYGYTF. The CDR3 bases are TGTGCCTGGAGTGTAAGGCCAGGGGTATATGGCTACACCTTC.

The J gene is TRBJ1-2, the V gene TRBV7-2; TRBD1 matches at 8 bases. Germline loops: CDR1 SGHTA, CDR2 FQGNSA. Trimming at V came to 1 base and at J to 7 bases, leaving 8 bases not matched to a gene. The length of the CDR3 is 15 residues. The DNA for the CDR3 is TGTGCCAGCAGCTTAGTCCAGGGGGCTCGGGGTGGCTACACCTTC. It codes for CASSLVQGARGGYTF.

The chain carries TRBV11-3 and TRBJ2-7, with D uncertain. Looked up from germline, CDR1 is SGHNT and CDR2 is YENEEA. This CDR3 is built from 13 residues. Trimming took 2 bases from V and 0 from J, leaving 5 bases between them. CDR3 in amino acids: CASSLRVSYEQYF. CDR3 DNA: TGTGCCAGCAGCTTACGGGTCTCCTACGAGCAGTACTTC.

The chain uses TRBV2 and TRBJ1-3; D gene uncertain. Germline CDR1 reads SNHLY; CDR2 reads FYNNEI. V was pared by 3 bases and J by 1 base, with 13 bases between. The CDR3 length is 16 residues. The CDR3 DNA reads as TGTGCCAGCAGTGATGAGGGATGGAGTTCTGGAAACACCATATATTTT. Translation: CASSDEGWSSGNTIYF.

The rearrangement uses TRBV6-1 and TRBJ2-3; 7 bases match TRBD1. Germline V gene data show CDR1 as MNHNS and CDR2 as SASEGT. Unmatched junction bases numbered 11, after V lost 0 bases and J lost 5 bases. This CDR3 has 17 amino acids. The CDR3: CASSEASQTGLVDTQYF. DNA for the CDR3: TGTGCCAGCAGTGAAGCCAGCCAGACAGGGCTGGTAGATACGCAGTATTTT.